Listed below are T cell receptor beta chains from one sample, sequenced in a study of blood T cell repertoires in COVID-19. Here immunoSEQ multiplex PCR was the method, and the copy in TCRdb shows in-frame clones only, minus some. The repertoire has around 440,000 clones, about 87% of them found once; the top ten carry roughly an eighth. Specimen: peripheral blood. These receptors were collected from a woman aged 45-59 years with COVID-19, enrolled during active disease. The CDR3 runs from the conserved cysteine through the conserved F or W. D genes are given only for firm matches. Expanded clones are given a class, and other clones once, few, many or no size at all.

V gene,D gene,clone size,J gene,CDR3 protein,CDR3 DNA
TRBV3-1/TRBV3-2,.,.,TRBJ2-2,CASSRGRSPNTGELFF,TGTGCCAGCAGCCGGGGCAGGTCGCCGAACACCGGGGAGCTGTTTTTT
TRBV6-1,.,once,TRBJ2-7,CASSELPGGYEQYF,TGTGCCAGCAGTGAACTGCCCGGGGGCTACGAGCAGTACTTC
TRBV6-5,.,.,TRBJ1-2,CASRAVGSNYGYTF,TGTGCCAGCAGAGCCGTGGGGAGCAACTATGGCTACACCTTC
TRBV2,TRBD2,once,TRBJ2-7,CASSDGAGGPYEQYF,TGTGCCAGCAGCGATGGAGCGGGGGGACCATACGAGCAGTACTTC
TRBV10-3,.,.,TRBJ1-1,CAISEPGYTEAFF,TGTGCCATCAGTGAGCCGGGGTACACTGAAGCTTTCTTT
TRBV6-2/TRBV6-3,TRBD1,.,TRBJ2-1,CASSYPDRGPYISYNEQFF,TGTGCCAGCAGTTATCCCGACAGGGGGCCCTACATATCCTACAATGAGCAGTTCTTC
TRBV4-1,.,.,TRBJ2-2,CASSQPTGPEGGELFF,TGCGCCAGCAGCCAGCCTACGGGCCCCGAGGGCGGGGAGCTGTTTTTT
TRBV2,.,.,TRBJ1-4,CASTGGSRGKLFF,TGTGCCAGCACGGGAGGAAGTCGTGGGAAACTGTTTTTT
TRBV2,.,.,TRBJ1-5,CASRAGDGNQPQHF,TGTGCCAGCAGGGCGGGGGATGGGAATCAGCCCCAGCATTTT
TRBV9,.,.,TRBJ2-1,CASSVGQGYHNEQFF,TGTGCCAGCAGCGTAGGGCAGGGTTACCACAATGAGCAGTTCTTC
TRBV27,.,.,TRBJ2-7,CASSSVNTYEQYF,TGTGCCAGCAGCTCCGTTAACACCTACGAGCAGTACTTC
TRBV9,TRBD1,once,TRBJ2-5,CASSARGQIETQYF,TGTGCCAGCAGCGCTCGGGGACAGATAGAGACCCAGTACTTC
TRBV24-1,TRBD1,once,TRBJ1-2,CATSDSGTGNYGYTF,TGTGCCACCAGTGACTCTGGGACAGGGAACTATGGCTACACCTTC
TRBV19,TRBD2,.,TRBJ2-7,CASSIEKLAGDEQYF,TGTGCCAGTAGTATTGAGAAACTAGCGGGGGATGAGCAGTACTTC
TRBV18,.,.,TRBJ1-6,CASSGAPEGSPLHF,TGTGCCAGCTCCGGAGCCCCGGAGGGATCACCCCTCCACTTT
TRBV7-7,TRBD2,.,TRBJ2-1,CASSPRTSGGLNEQFF,TGTGCCAGCAGCCCAAGGACTAGCGGGGGTCTCAATGAGCAGTTCTTC
TRBV10-2,.,.,TRBJ1-1,CASSESMGGTEAFF,TGCGCCAGCAGTGAGTCGATGGGAGGGACTGAAGCTTTCTTT